This paragraph reports one T cell receptor beta chain. Its antigen is undetermined. Sequenced by immunoSEQ multiplex PCR; TCRdb stores in-frame clones only, minus some. The data show under 80,000 clones, around nine tenths seen once. Exclusion applied to patients with autoimmune disease history or systemic immunosuppression. This CDR3 spans 13 amino acids. Per the germline V gene, CDR1 is MNHNY and CDR2 is SVGAGI (reference sequence). The V and J ends lost 6 bases and 3 bases respectively, with 11 bases between them. This entry belongs to a study of OX40 agonist ivuxolimab in advanced cancers. General study results and limits: Expanded peripheral T cell antigen specificity was not determined. Blood T cells, both CD4+ and CD8+, expanded clonally by week 6 at 0.1 to 3.0 mg/kg.

This chain links TRBV6-6 with TRBJ1-1; D perhaps matches TRBD1 (5 bases). The sample here was CD4+ or CD8+ T cells sorted from blood, taken in a trial of the OX40 agonist ivuxolimab. The sequence was obtained from an adult with an advanced solid tumor such as melanoma, head and neck, liver or kidney cancer. CDR3 in DNA: TGTGCCAGCAGGACGGAGGGGCACACTGAAGCTTTCTTT. As protein: CASRTEGHTEAFF.